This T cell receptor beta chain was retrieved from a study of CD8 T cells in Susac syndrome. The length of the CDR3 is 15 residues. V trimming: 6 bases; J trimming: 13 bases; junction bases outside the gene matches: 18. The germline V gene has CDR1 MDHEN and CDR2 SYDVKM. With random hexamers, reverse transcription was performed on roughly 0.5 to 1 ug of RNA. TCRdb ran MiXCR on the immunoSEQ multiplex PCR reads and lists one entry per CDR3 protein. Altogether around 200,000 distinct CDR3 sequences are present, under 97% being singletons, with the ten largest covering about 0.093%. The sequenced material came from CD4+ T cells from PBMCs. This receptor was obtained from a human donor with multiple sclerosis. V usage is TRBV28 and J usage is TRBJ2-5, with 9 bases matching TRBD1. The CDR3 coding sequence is TGTGCCAGCAGCAAGACAGGGACAGGGCTGGGTAGCCCGTACTTC. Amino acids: CASSKTGTGLGSPYF.